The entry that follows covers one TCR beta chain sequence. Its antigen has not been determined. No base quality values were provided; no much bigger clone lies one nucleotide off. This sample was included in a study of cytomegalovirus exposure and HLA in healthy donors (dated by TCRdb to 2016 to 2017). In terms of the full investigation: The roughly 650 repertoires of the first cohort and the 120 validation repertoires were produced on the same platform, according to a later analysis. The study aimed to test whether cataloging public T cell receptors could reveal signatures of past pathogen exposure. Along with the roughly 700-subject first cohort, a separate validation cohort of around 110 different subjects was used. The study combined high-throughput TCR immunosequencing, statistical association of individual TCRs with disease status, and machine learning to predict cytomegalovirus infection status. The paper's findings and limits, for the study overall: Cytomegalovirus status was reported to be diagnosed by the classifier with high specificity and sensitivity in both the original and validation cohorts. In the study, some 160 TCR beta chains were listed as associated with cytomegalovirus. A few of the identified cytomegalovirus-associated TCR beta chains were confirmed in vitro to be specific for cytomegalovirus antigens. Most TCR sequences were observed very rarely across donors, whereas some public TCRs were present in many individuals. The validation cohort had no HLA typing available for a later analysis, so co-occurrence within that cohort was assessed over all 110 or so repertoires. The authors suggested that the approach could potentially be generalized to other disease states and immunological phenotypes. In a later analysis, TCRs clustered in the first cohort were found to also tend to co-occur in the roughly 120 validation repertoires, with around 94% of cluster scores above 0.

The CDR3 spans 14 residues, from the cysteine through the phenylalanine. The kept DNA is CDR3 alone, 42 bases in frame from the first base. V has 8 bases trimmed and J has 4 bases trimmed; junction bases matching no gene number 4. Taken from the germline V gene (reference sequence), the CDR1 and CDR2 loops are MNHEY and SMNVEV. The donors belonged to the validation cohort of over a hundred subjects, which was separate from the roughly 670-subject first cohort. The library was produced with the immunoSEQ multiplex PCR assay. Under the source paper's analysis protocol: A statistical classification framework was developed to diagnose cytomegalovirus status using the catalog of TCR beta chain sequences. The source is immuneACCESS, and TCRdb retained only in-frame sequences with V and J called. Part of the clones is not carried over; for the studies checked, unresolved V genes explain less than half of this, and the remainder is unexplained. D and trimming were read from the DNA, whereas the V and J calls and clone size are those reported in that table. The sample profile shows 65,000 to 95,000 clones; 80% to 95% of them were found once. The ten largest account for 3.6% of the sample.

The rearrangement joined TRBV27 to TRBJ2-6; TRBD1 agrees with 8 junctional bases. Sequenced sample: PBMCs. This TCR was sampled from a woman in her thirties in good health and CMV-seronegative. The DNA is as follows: TGTGCCAGCTCGGACAGGGCCGGGGCCAACGTCCTGACTTTC. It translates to CASSDRAGANVLTF.